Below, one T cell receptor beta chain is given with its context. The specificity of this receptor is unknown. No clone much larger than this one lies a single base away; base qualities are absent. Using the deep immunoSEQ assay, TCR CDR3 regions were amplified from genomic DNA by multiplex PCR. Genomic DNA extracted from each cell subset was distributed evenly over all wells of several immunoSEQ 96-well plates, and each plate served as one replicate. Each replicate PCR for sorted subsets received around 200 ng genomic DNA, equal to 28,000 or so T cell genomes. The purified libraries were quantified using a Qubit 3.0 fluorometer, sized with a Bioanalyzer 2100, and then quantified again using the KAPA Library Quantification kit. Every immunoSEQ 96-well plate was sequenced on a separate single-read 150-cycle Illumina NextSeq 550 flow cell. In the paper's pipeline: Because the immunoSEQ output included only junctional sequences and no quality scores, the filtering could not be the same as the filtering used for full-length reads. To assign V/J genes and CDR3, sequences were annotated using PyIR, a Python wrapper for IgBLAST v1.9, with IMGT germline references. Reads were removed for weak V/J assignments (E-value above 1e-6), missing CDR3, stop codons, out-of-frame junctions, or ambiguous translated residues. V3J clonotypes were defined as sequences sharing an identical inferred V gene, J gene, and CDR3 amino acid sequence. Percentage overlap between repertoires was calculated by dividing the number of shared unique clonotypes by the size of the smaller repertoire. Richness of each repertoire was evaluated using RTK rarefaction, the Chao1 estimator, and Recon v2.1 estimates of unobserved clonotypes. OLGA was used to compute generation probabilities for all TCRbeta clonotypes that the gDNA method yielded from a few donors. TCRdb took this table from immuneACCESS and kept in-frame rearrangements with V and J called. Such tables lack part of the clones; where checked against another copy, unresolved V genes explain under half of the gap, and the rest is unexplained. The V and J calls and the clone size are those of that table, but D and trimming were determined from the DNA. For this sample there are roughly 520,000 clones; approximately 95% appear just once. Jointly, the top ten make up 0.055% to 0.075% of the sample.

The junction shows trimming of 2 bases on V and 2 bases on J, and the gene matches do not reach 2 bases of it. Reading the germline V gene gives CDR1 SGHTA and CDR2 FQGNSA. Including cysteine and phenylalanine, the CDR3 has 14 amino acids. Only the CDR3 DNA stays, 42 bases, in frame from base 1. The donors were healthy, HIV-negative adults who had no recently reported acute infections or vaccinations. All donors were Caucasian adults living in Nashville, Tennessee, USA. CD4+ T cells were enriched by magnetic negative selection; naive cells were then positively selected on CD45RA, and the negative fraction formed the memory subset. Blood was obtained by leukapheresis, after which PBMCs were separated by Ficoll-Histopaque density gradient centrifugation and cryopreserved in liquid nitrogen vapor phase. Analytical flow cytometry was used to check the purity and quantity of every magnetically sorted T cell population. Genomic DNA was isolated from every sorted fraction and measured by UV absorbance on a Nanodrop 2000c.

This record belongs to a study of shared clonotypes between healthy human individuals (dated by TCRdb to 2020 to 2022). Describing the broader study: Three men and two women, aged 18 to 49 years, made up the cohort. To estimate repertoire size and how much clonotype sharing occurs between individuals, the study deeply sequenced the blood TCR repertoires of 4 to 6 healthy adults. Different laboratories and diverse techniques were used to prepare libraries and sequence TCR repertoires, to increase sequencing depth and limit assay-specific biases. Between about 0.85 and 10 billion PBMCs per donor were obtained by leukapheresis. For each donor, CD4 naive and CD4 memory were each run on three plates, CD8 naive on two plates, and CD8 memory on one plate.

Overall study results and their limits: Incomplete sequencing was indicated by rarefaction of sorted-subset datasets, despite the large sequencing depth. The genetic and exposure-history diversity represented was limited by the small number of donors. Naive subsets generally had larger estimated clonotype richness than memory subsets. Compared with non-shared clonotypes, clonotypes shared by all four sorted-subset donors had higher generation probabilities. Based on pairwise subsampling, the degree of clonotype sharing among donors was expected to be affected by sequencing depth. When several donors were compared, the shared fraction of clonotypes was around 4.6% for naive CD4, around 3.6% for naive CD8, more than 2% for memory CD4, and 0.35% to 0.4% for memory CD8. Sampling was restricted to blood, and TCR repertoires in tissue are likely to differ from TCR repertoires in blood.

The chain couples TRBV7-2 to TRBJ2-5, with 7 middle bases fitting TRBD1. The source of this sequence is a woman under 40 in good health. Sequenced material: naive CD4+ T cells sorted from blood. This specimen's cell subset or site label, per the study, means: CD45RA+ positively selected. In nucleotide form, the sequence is TGTGCCAGCAGCTTAATGGGACAGCAAGAGACCCAGTACTTC. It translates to CASSLMGQQETQYF.